This T cell receptor (beta chain) was sequenced for a study of cytomegalovirus exposure and HLA in healthy donors. Study as a whole: The approximately 120 validation repertoires and the 666 first-cohort repertoires shared a platform, a later analysis reported.

V gave up 0 bases and J gave up 5 bases, with 5 bases separating them. This CDR3 has 12 residues. The germline CDR1 and CDR2 sequences are SGHRS and YFSETQ. General study points: Cytomegalovirus association was assigned to more than 150 TCR beta chains.

Comment on this clone: As yet, its antigen is unknown.

TCRdb's copy holds only in-frame clones and misses some; the assay was immunoSEQ multiplex PCR. The data contain about 130,000 clones, around 95% of them singletons. This sequence originates from a man younger than 35 in good health and CMV-seronegative. The sequenced material came from PBMCs. The J gene is TRBJ1-2, the V gene TRBV5-1; D is ambiguous. CDR3 coding DNA: TGCGCCAGCAGCTTGGGCGGTTATGGCTACACCTTC. Translated, it gives CASSLGGYGYTF.